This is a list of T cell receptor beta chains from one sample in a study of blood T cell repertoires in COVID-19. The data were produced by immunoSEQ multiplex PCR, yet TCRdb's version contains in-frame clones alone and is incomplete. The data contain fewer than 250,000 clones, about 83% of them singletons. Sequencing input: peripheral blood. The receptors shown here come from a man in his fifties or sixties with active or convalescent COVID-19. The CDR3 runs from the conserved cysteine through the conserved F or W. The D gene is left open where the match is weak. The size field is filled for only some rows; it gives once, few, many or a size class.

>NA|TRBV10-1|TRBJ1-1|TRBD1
TGCGCCAGCAGGAAGGGCAGGGGGACTGAAGCTTTCTTT
CASRKGRGTEAFF
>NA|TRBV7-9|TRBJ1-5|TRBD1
TGTGCCAGCAGCGAGGGGACAGGACGCAATCAGCCCCAGCATTTT
CASSEGTGRNQPQHF
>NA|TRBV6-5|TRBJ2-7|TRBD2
TGTGCCAGCAGTTACTCCGGGGGGTCAGCCTACGAGCAGTACTTC
CASSYSGGSAYEQYF
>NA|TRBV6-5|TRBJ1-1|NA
TGTGCCAGCAGTTACTCGACTGGCACTGAAGCTTTCTTT
CASSYSTGTEAFF
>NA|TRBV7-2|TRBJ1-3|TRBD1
TGTGCCAGCAGCCCTGGGACAGGCAAAAACACCATATATTTT
CASSPGTGKNTIYF
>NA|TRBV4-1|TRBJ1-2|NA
TGCGCCAGCAGCCAAGACTACGGCGGGTATGGCTACACCTTC
CASSQDYGGYGYTF
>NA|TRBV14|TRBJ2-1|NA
TGTGCCAGCAGCCAAGATCACACAGACTCCTACAATGAGCAGTTCTTC
CASSQDHTDSYNEQFF
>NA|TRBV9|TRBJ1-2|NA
TGTGCCAGCAGGTGGGGGGAGGGAGCTAACTATGGCTACACCTTC
CASRWGEGANYGYTF
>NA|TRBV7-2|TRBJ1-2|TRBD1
TGTGCCAGCAGCTTCCGGGACAGGGGCCCCTTAGGCTATGGCTACACCTTC
CASSFRDRGPLGYGYTF
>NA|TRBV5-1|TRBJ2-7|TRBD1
TGCGCCAGCAGCTGGACGACAGGGACCTACGAGCAGTACTTC
CASSWTTGTYEQYF
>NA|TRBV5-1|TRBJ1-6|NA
TGCGCCAGCAGCTTGTTTGGCGACAGTGGTAATTCACCCCTCCACTTT
CASSLFGDSGNSPLHF
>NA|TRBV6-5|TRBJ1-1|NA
TGTGCCAGCGCCGAAGGGGGTACTCAAGCTTTCTTT
CASAEGGTQAFF
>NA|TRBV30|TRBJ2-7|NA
TGTGCCTGGAGAGAAGGACAGTTCGCGTGGGAGCAGTACTTC
CAWREGQFAWEQYF
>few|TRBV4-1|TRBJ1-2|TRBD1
TGCGCCAGCAGCCAGACAGGGAAGGGTGGCTACACCTTC
CASSQTGKGGYTF
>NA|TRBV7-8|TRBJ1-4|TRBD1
TGTGCCAGCAGCCCAAGACAGGGGGCTGGTAATGAAAAACTGTTTTTT
CASSPRQGAGNEKLFF
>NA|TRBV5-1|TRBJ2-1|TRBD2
TGCGCCAGCAGCCCGGGGCTGGGACTAGCGGAGCAGTTCTTC
CASSPGLGLAEQFF
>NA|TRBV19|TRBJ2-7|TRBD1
TGTGCCAGTAGTAGCGGGACAGGCTCCTACGAGCAGTACTTC
CASSSGTGSYEQYF
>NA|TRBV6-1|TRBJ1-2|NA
TGTGCCAGCAGTGAAGAGGCAGGGGAGGGCTACACCTTC
CASSEEAGEGYTF
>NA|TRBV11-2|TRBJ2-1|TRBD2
TGTGCCAGCAGCCGGACTAGCAATGAGCAGTTCTTC
CASSRTSNEQFF
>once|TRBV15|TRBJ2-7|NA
TGTGCCACCAGCAGAGATCAGATGGGGGCTGTTACGCGGTACTTC
CATSRDQMGAVTRYF
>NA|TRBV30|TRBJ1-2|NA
TGTGCCTGGATTAGACAGGATATTGGCTACACCTTC
CAWIRQDIGYTF
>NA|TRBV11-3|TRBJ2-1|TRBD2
TGTGCCAGCAGCTACCGCGGGGGCTCCTACAATGAGCAGTTCTTC
CASSYRGGSYNEQFF
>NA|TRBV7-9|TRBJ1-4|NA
TGTGCCAGCAGCTTCGGTCGCTCTAATGAAAAACTGTTTTTT
CASSFGRSNEKLFF
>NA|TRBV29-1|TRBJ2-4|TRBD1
TGCAGCGTGGGGGGACAGGGTAAAAACATTCAGTACTTC
CSVGGQGKNIQYF
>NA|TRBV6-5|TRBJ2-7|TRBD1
TGTGCCACCCACAGGGGGCTGGACGAGCAGTACTTC
CATHRGLDEQYF
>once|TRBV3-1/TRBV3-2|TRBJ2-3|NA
TGTGCCAGCAGCCAAGCACTAGGGCTAGCAGGCTCAGATACGCAGTATTTT
CASSQALGLAGSDTQYF
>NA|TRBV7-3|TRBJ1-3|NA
TGTGCCAGCAGCTTACCGCTTCCGACAACCTCTGGAAACACCATATATTTT
CASSLPLPTTSGNTIYF
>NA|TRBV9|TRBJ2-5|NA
TGTGCCCGCAGCCGAGGGGGGGGAGGCGTACTCCAAGAGACCCAGTACTTC
CARSRGGGGVLQETQYF
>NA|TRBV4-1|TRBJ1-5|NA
TGCGCCAGCAGCCAAGATACCTCGCGGCGGCCCCAGCATTTT
CASSQDTSRRPQHF
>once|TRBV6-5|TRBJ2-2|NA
TGTGCCAGCAAACGGGAGTGGGAAACCGGGGAGCTGTTTTTT
CASKREWETGELFF
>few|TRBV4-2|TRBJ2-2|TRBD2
TGTGCCAGCAGCCAAGTCCGAAGGCTAGCGGGAGCGAACACCGGGGAGCTGTTTTTT
CASSQVRRLAGANTGELFF
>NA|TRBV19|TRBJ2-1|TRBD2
TGTGCCAGTAGTGCGCCGGGACTAGCGGGGAAAACTAGCTCCTACAATGAGCAGTTCTTC
CASSAPGLAGKTSSYNEQFF
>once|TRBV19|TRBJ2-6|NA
TGTGCCAGTAGTATCTCTTTATCCGGGGCCAACGTCCTGACTTTC
CASSISLSGANVLTF
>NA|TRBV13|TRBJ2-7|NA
TGTGCCAGCAGCTTAGACGGGGAAACTCTCTACGAGCAGTACTTC
CASSLDGETLYEQYF